One T cell receptor beta chain is described in this entry. In the original analysis: Reference gene primer amplification gave estimated nucleated cell counts. TCRdb's copy holds only in-frame clones and misses some; the assay was immunoSEQ multiplex PCR. V, J and clone size were drawn from that table, and D and trimming were deduced from the DNA. The sample lists 360,000 or so clones, more than 70% occurring once. Contact with a PCR-confirmed or clinician-diagnosed COVID-19 case occurred within 2 weeks of entry. The length of the CDR3 is 17 residues. The germline V gene has CDR1 SGHDT and CDR2 YYEEEE. Trimming shortened V by 7 bases and J by 0 bases, and 22 bases separated the two germline ends. These data come from a study of blood T cell repertoires in COVID-19.

This TCR was recovered from a woman under 40 who had been exposed to COVID-19. The gene calls are TRBV5-6 and TRBJ1-2; D unresolved. Sample: PBMCs or T cells enriched from blood (not recorded which). CDR3 coding DNA: TGTGCCAGCTCCTATTTACTGGCAGGAACACCTAACTATGGCTACACCTTC. Translation: CASSYLLAGTPNYGYTF.